This record looks at one T cell receptor (beta chain) sequence and its context. This specimen comes from a study of blood T cell repertoires in COVID-19. Study-level background: Donors in the United States, Italy and Spain gave samples during acute or convalescent COVID-19. PBMCs, B-cell-depleted T cells, or T cells were the source of the cDNA or gDNA that made up the material.

In the authors' workflow: Reference gene primer amplification yielded estimated nucleated cell counts. TCRdb's table, derived via immunoSEQ multiplex PCR, lists solely in-frame clones and lacks some. The DNA was the basis for D and trimming; V, J and clone size are from that table. The sample consists of approximately 210,000 clones, under 95% of them appearing once. CDR1 and CDR2 from the germline V gene are SGHRS and YFSETQ. CDR3 length: 16 amino acids. J gave up 1 base and V 3 bases, and 7 bases lay outside the gene matches. The sequencing input was peripheral blood. The rearrangement joins TRBV5-1 to TRBJ2-3; TRBD1 aligns across 8 bases. The receptor was isolated from a man aged 25 to 40 with acute or convalescent COVID-19. The CDR3 loop reads CASSSRQGLGTDTQYF. The CDR3, as DNA: TGCGCCAGCAGCTCCAGACAGGGGTTAGGCACAGATACGCAGTATTTT.